This passage covers 32 T cell receptor beta chains from one sample sequenced in a study of cytomegalovirus exposure and HLA in healthy donors. Researchers ran the PCR with 60 Vbeta and 13 Jbeta primers. The protocol was immunoSEQ multiplex PCR, while the TCRdb copy is restricted to in-frame clones and leaves out a portion. The table lists approximately 200,000 clones, over 70% of them singletons. The specimen sequenced was PBMCs. The receptors derive from a woman younger than 30 in good health and CMV-seronegative.

This clone was detected only once. This chain uses TRBV28 with TRBJ2-7, with D maybe TRBD2 (6 bases). CDR1 and CDR2 from the germline V gene are MDHEN and SYDVKM. Deletions cut 5 bases from V and 4 bases from J, with 12 bases between. The CDR3 extends over 13 amino acids. The CDR3 region is CASSLPRGYEQYF. The CDR3 DNA is TGTGCCAGCAGTCTCCCGCGGGGTTACGAGCAGTACTTC. Looking up the rest from reference TRBV28 and TRBJ2-7 gives the full variable domain: DVKVTQSSRYLVKRTGEKVFLECVQDMDHENMFWYRQDPGLGLRLIYFSYDVKMKEKGDIPEGYSVSREKKERFSLILESASTNQTSMYLCASSLPRGYEQYFGPGTRLTVT.

This clone was seen only a few times. This chain links TRBV27 with TRBJ1-4; D is perhaps TRBD1 (6 bases). The CDR3 extends over 14 amino acids. Germline-derived CDR1 and CDR2 are MNHEY and SMNVEV (reference sequence). V was shortened by 8 bases and J by 0 bases, with 10 bases between the two germline ends. CDR3 protein: CASGRTATNEKLFF. DNA for the CDR3: TGTGCCAGCGGCCGGACAGCAACTAATGAAAAACTGTTTTTT. Full variable domain (rest looked up from reference TRBV27 and TRBJ1-4): EAQVTQNPRYLITVTGKKLTVTCSQNMNHEYMSWYRQDPGLGLRQIYYSMNVEVTDKGDVPEGYKVSRKEKRNFPLILESPSPNQTSLYFCASGRTATNEKLFFGSGTQLSVL.

This sequence joins TRBV19 and TRBJ2-7, with 8 bases aligning to TRBD1. Losses at the gene ends were 5 bases for V and 6 bases for J; bases not matched to a gene: 9. The length of the CDR3 is 14 residues. In germline, CDR1 is LNHDA, CDR2 SQIVND (reference sequence). CDR3 region: CASSSGQGLGEQYF. For the CDR3, the DNA is TGTGCCAGTAGTTCAGGACAGGGACTGGGCGAGCAGTACTTC.

The chain has TRBV6-5 and TRBJ2-1, with 10 bases matching TRBD2. The junction had 9 bases not matched to a gene; V was cut back by 0 bases and J by 10 bases. Germline CDR1 and CDR2: MNHEY and SVGAGI. The CDR3 has 16 amino acids. For the CDR3, the DNA is TGTGCCAGCAGTTACTCAAGTCTAGCGGGAGAGGAGGAGCAGTTCTTC. It specifies CASSYSSLAGEEEQFF.

This clone was observed a few times. V and J are TRBV19 and TRBJ2-4; no clear D gene. V lost 4 bases and J lost 0, with 13 bases in between. The CDR3 spans 16 residues. Germline-derived CDR1 and CDR2 are LNHDA and SQIVND (reference sequence). The CDR3 sequence: CASSTWVGEAKNIQYF. As DNA, the CDR3 is TGTGCCAGTAGTACCTGGGTTGGAGAAGCCAAAAACATTCAGTACTTC.

The chain joins TRBV19 to TRBJ1-2; D is undetermined. Germline CDR1 LNHDA, CDR2 SQIVND (reference sequence). V was clipped by 3 bases and J by 1 base, with 21 bases between them. This CDR3 has 18 amino acids. CDR3 sequence reads: CASSIRLDMGTVNYGYTF. The CDR3 coding sequence is TGTGCCAGTAGTATCCGGCTGGATATGGGCACCGTTAACTATGGCTACACCTTC.

The chain employs TRBV13 and TRBJ2-7; 8 positions agree with TRBD1. After removal of 8 bases from V and 2 bases from J, the junction contained 8 bases not matched to a gene. This CDR3 contains 14 residues. Looked up from germline, CDR1 is PRHDT and CDR2 is FYEKMQ (reference sequence). The CDR3 loop is CASALGTGAYEQYF. In nucleotides, the CDR3 is TGTGCCAGCGCCCTAGGGACAGGCGCCTACGAGCAGTACTTC.

The V gene is TRBV6-6, the J gene TRBJ2-7; TRBD1 might be the D (5 bases). Germline V gene lookup returns CDR1 MNHNY and CDR2 SVGAGI (reference sequence). CDR3 size: 14 residues. V gave up 2 bases and J gave up 6 bases, with 14 bases separating them. CDR3 protein: CASSYHAQGFEQYF. The CDR3 DNA reads TGTGCCAGCAGTTACCACGCTCAGGGTTTCGAGCAGTACTTC.

This clone was found once. The junction does not match germline at one end; this may be a read error. This chain links TRBV6-1 with TRBJ1-1, with no clear D. This CDR3 is built from 11 residues. Germline V lookup: CDR1 MNHNS, CDR2 SASEGT. As DNA, the CDR3 is TGTGCCGGACGGAGGCAGTTGGGGATTGTCTTT. Translation gives CAGRRQLGIVF.

The chain is built from TRBV7-3 and TRBJ2-2; D uncertain. CDR3 size: 14 residues. Trimming left V 0 bases short and J 1 base short, with 3 bases between. CDR1 and CDR2 from the germline V gene are SGHTA and FQGTGA. CDR3 protein: CASSLTRNTGELFF. The CDR3 DNA reads as TGTGCCAGCAGCTTAACTCGGAACACCGGGGAGCTGTTTTTT.

The V call is TRBV5-8, the J call TRBJ1-5; no definite D call. CDR1 and CDR2 from the germline V gene are SGHTS and YDEGEE. V was trimmed by 4 bases and J by 5 bases, leaving 4 bases between them. This CDR3 has 11 amino acids. CDR3 in amino acids: CASSLYQPQHF. The CDR3, as DNA: TGTGCCAGCAGCCTATATCAGCCCCAGCATTTT.

This chain uses TRBV7-9 with TRBJ1-2; D uncertain. Trimming stripped 1 base from V and 5 bases from J, with 11 bases between. The CDR3 is made up of 14 amino acids. Germline V gives CDR1 SEHNR, CDR2 FQNEAQ (reference sequence). In nucleotides, the CDR3 is TGTGCCAGCAGCTTAGAGTCAGTCCAGTATGGCTACACCTTC. Protein: CASSLESVQYGYTF.

The V gene is TRBV5-4, the J gene TRBJ2-5; 7 nucleotides agree with TRBD1. There are 15 residues in the CDR3. V lost 4 bases to trimming and J lost 2 bases; unmatched junction nucleotides: 8. Looked up from germline, CDR1 is SGHNT and CDR2 is YYREEE (reference sequence). Written as DNA, the CDR3 is TGTGCCAGCAGCGTAGCAGGCAGGGGGCAAGAGACCCAGTACTTC. Protein product: CASSVAGRGQETQYF. Full variable domain (outside the CDR3, taken from reference TRBV5-4 and TRBJ2-5): ETGVTQSPTHLIKTRGQQVTLRCSSQSGHNTVSWYQQALGQGPQFIFQYYREEENGRGNFPPRFSGLQFPNYSSELNVNALELDDSALYLCASSVAGRGQETQYFGPGTRLLVL.

This clone has a handful of counts. The chain recombines TRBV7-8 with TRBJ2-7; 13 nucleotides align to TRBD2. Per germline, CDR1 SGHVS and CDR2 FQNEAQ. The V gene end was trimmed by 5 bases and the J gene end by 3 bases; junction bases not matched to a gene: 4. This CDR3 comprises 15 residues. CDR3 loop: CASSRGLAGIYEQYF. The CDR3 coding sequence is TGTGCCAGCAGCCGGGGACTAGCGGGGATCTACGAGCAGTACTTC.

The J gene is TRBJ2-6, the V gene TRBV6-4; possibly TRBD2 for D (5 bases). CDR1 and CDR2 from the germline V gene are MRHNA and SNTAGT. This CDR3 contains 14 residues. The V end was cut by 3 bases, the J end by 4 bases, with 7 bases between. The CDR3 sequence is CASSEGRGANVLTF. In DNA form, the CDR3 reads TGTGCCAGCAGTGAGGGGAGAGGGGCCAACGTCCTGACTTTC.

The chain has TRBV7-9 and TRBJ1-3; possibly TRBD1 for D (6 bases). This CDR3 contains 15 residues. Trimming shortened V by 2 bases and J by 4 bases, and 12 bases separated the two germline ends. Germline V gene lookup returns CDR1 SEHNR and CDR2 FQNEAQ (reference sequence). CDR3 sequence (DNA): TGTGCCAGCAGCTTAAAAACAGGGTCAGGAAACACCATATATTTT. Residues: CASSLKTGSGNTIYF.

This chain uses TRBV18 with TRBJ2-7; TRBD2 might be the D (6 bases). The CDR3 extends over 15 amino acids. Germline V gene sequence: CDR1 KGHSH, CDR2 LQKENI. V lost 1 base and J lost 0, with 10 bases in between. The CDR3 here is CASSPLAEHSYEQYF. Here the CDR3 DNA reads TGTGCCAGCTCACCACTAGCGGAGCACTCCTACGAGCAGTACTTC.

The chain joins TRBV5-1 to TRBJ2-3; TRBD1 is a possible D gene (5 bases). The V gene lost 4 bases and the J gene lost 1 base, with 13 bases spanning the gap. CDR3 length: 15 amino acids. Per germline, CDR1 SGHRS and CDR2 YFSETQ. CDR3 DNA sequence: TGCGCCAGCAGCACGACAGCCTCCCGCACAGATACGCAGTATTTT. Translating gives CASSTTASRTDTQYF.

The gene calls are TRBV10-1 and TRBJ2-7, with TRBD2 matching 8 bases. CDR3 size: 15 residues. J was trimmed by 6 bases and V by 0 bases; bases with no gene match: 7. CDR1 is WNHNN, CDR2 SYGVQD, per germline (reference sequence). The CDR3 nucleotides read TGCGCCAGCAGTGAGTCTCGGACTAGCTCGAGCGAGCAGTACTTC. Residues: CASSESRTSSSEQYF.

This clone was recorded a few times. The chain carries TRBV7-9 and TRBJ2-3; D perhaps matches TRBD1 (6 bases). The V gene lost 4 bases and the J gene lost 2 bases, with 19 bases spanning the gap. The germline V gene encodes CDR1 SEHNR and CDR2 FQNEAQ (reference sequence). This CDR3 is built from 17 residues. The CDR3 region has the DNA TGTGCCAGCAGCTCGTGGCCTGACCAGGGACACACAGATACGCAGTATTTT. This sequence encodes CASSSWPDQGHTDTQYF.

The sample holds a few counts of this clone. The chain joins TRBV11-2 to TRBJ1-6, with 9 bases that match TRBD1. CDR1 and CDR2 from the germline V gene are SGHAT and FQNNGV. The trim removed 0 bases at V and 8 bases at J, leaving 8 bases unmatched. The CDR3 is made up of 17 amino acids. The CDR3 sequence: CASSLEVNRGRDSPLHF. In DNA, the CDR3 is TGTGCCAGCAGCTTAGAGGTCAACAGGGGGCGCGATTCACCCCTCCACTTT.

The chain recombines TRBV6-9 with TRBJ2-5; D remains unclear. CDR3 size: 10 residues. The V end was cut by 6 bases, the J end by 9 bases, with 8 bases between. Per germline, CDR1 MNHGY and CDR2 SVAAGI. The CDR3 coding sequence is TGTGCCAGCAGCCCCCAGGCCCAGTACTTC. It translates to CASSPQAQYF.

The CDR3 DNA follows: TGCGCCAGCAGCCTACAGACAAGACTAGCGGGAGAGAGGGGTGAGCAGTTCTTC. Protein: CASSLQTRLAGERGEQFF. V and J are TRBV5-1 and TRBJ2-1; 12 bases align to TRBD2. Germline CDR1 SGHRS, CDR2 YFSETQ. CDR3 length: 18 amino acids. Germline trimming cut 4 bases from V and 9 bases from J; bases unmatched to any gene: 17.

This chain uses TRBV15 with TRBJ2-3; D call uncertain. This CDR3 contains 15 residues. The V end was cut by 0 bases, the J end by 5 bases, with 12 bases between. The germline CDR1 and CDR2 sequences are LNHNV and YYDKDF (reference sequence). The CDR3 sequence: CATSRDAASKDTQYF. The CDR3 DNA is TGTGCCACCAGCAGAGATGCGGCTAGTAAAGATACGCAGTATTTT.

This chain connects TRBV5-8 to TRBJ1-1; D not certain. Germline CDR1 reads SGHTS; CDR2 reads YDEGEE. This CDR3 region has 14 residues. V lost 0 bases, J lost 0 bases, and 6 bases lay in between. In nucleotides, the CDR3 is TGTGCCAGCAGCTTGGGGGCAATGAACACTGAAGCTTTCTTT. Protein sequence: CASSLGAMNTEAFF.

This clone was found once. The chain recombines TRBV7-2 with TRBJ2-1, with TRBD2 identical over 13 bases. There are 15 residues in the CDR3. The germline V gene encodes CDR1 SGHTA and CDR2 FQGNSA. V was clipped by 5 bases and J by 8 bases; unmatched bases: 6. This chain's CDR3 is CASSHTSGRDDEQFF. In DNA, the CDR3 is TGTGCCAGCAGCCATACTAGCGGGAGGGACGATGAGCAGTTCTTC.

The rearrangement uses TRBV2 and TRBJ1-2; tentatively, D is TRBD1 (6 bases). V lost 0 bases and J lost 2, with 13 bases in between. Looked up from germline, CDR1 is SNHLY and CDR2 is FYNNEI. There are 16 residues in the CDR3. CDR3 sequence (DNA): TGTGCCAGCAGTGAAGCAGGGCAGGGGTGGAACTATGGCTACACCTTC. It is translated as CASSEAGQGWNYGYTF.

In its sample, this clone was seen a few times. CDR3 in DNA: TGTGCCAGCAGCGTAGATGGGGGGGACGAGCAGTACTTC. This codes for CASSVDGGDEQYF. The chain recombines TRBV9 with TRBJ2-7; TRBD2 matches 7 bases. V lost 0 bases and J lost 5; bases outside the gene matches: 2. This CDR3 region has 13 residues. Looked up from germline, CDR1 is SGDLS and CDR2 is YYNGEE.

CDR3 DNA: TGTGCCAGCAGTTACACCGGGACAGGGGCTTCGGGGCAGTACTTC. Protein: CASSYTGTGASGQYF. The rearrangement uses TRBV6-5 and TRBJ2-7, with 10 positions matching TRBD1. The CDR3 covers 15 residues. From germline, CDR1 is MNHEY and CDR2 SVGAGI. Trimming removed 2 bases from V and 9 bases from J; junction bases left unmatched: 10.

The chain is built from TRBV30 and TRBJ1-5; possible D gene TRBD1, 5 bases. The V gene lost 2 bases and the J gene lost 4 bases, with 12 bases spanning the gap. Germline V gene lookup returns CDR1 GTSNPN and CDR2 SVGIG (reference sequence). The CDR3 covers 14 residues. The CDR3 coding sequence is TGTGCCTGGAGTCGGGACGGACTAAATCAGCCCCAGCATTTT. It codes for CAWSRDGLNQPQHF.

The chain couples TRBV9 to TRBJ1-1; D unresolved. Germline V gene lookup returns CDR1 SGDLS and CDR2 YYNGEE. The CDR3 contains 13 residues. V was cut by 3 bases and J by 1 base, with 7 bases left in between. The CDR3 sequence is CASSALRNTEAFF. In nucleotides, the CDR3 is TGTGCCAGCAGCGCCCTCCGGAACACTGAAGCTTTCTTT.

This clone was counted a single time. The chain has TRBV4-2 and TRBJ2-5; weak D call: TRBD2 (6 bases). V lost 0 bases to trimming and J lost 4 bases, with 12 bases between them. The CDR3 is made up of 15 amino acids. From germline, CDR1 is LGHNA and CDR2 YNFKEQ. The CDR3 nucleotides are TGTGCCAGCAGCCAAGACCCCGGGGGAAGAGAGACCCAGTACTTC. Protein product: CASSQDPGGRETQYF.